This T cell receptor beta chain stems from a study of tumor-infiltrating lymphocytes in glioblastoma multiforme. Study-level points and caveats: Functional subtype sorting of these T cells was not performed. Clone frequencies may be distorted by unequal TCR transcripts per cell.

This clonotype has a count of ten or more. No antigen is known for it. Multiple V-beta primers and a C-beta primer amplified TCRB from RNA. These TCRB libraries lack any described unique molecular identifiers. TCRdb itself ran the multiplex PCR reads through MiXCR, one entry per CDR3 protein. Of approximately 20,000 distinct CDR3 sequences in the sample, 65% to 80% are singletons; the top ten hold around 18%. This clonotype was obtained from a male donor with glioblastoma. Material for sequencing was peripheral blood.

CDR3 nucleotide sequence: TGCGCCAGCAGCGGGACTCCTATTAATGAGCAGTTCTTC. Translating it yields CASSGTPINEQFF. This sequence joins TRBV5-1 and TRBJ2-1; possible D gene TRBD2, 6 bases. Germline CDR1 and CDR2: SGHRS and YFSETQ. This CDR3 has 13 amino acids. With 4 bases removed from V and 7 bases from J, the gap between germline ends came to 12 bases.